This TCR beta chain was retrieved from a study of beta chain features in type 1 diabetes. Broader study findings: Fewer junction insertions and more nucleotide deletions appeared in type 1 diabetes patients. A greater similarity of naive, central memory and Treg TCRB repertoires was seen among patients than among healthy donors. Moderately but significantly shorter TCRB CDR3s were found in Type 1 diabetes patients in all four CD4+ subsets.

The germline gives CDR1 SGHNT, CDR2 YYREEE (reference sequence). CDR3 length: 14 residues. V was clipped by 0 bases and J by 9 bases, with 13 bases between them. Of the isolated RNA, all was reverse transcribed, and so the sequenced material was expressed TCRB transcripts. The assay was immunoSEQ multiplex PCR, and TCRdb's table has in-frame clones only and misses some. The table records 200,000 to 300,000 clones, 11% of them present only once. Concerning this clone itself: Its cognate antigen is unknown.

Sampling consisted of one heparinised blood draw per donor, averaging approximately 120 mL. Sample: naive CD4+ T cells from blood. The V gene is TRBV5-4, the J gene TRBJ1-5, with a weak D call TRBD1 (5 bases). The TCR sequence derives from a man aged 25 to 40 with type 1 diabetes. The CDR3 loop is CASSLDPGWWPQHF. CDR3 sequence (DNA): TGTGCCAGCAGCTTGGATCCAGGGTGGTGGCCCCAGCATTTT.